The 30 T cell receptor beta chains reported below all come from one sample, sequenced in a study of CD8 T cells in cerebrospinal fluid in Alzheimer's disease. TCRdb re-called the 10x single-cell sequencing reads; every CDR3 protein appears as one record, without DNA. This sample's clone table lists 1,500 to 2,000 distinct CDR3 sequences. Sequencing was carried out using cerebrospinal fluid. The source of these receptors is a human donor with mild cognitive impairment.

By frequency, this clonotype is large. This rearrangement joins TRBV7-2 to TRBJ2-5. Germline V gene lookup returns CDR1 SGHTA and CDR2 FQGNSA. CDR3 length: 13 residues. CDR3 loop: CASSSRRLETQYF.

This clonotype is classed as medium-sized (0.01 to 0.1%) by frequency. The chain has TRBV20-1 and TRBJ2-3. This CDR3 spans 14 amino acids. Germline CDR1 DFQATT, CDR2 SNEGSKA (reference sequence). CDR3: CSARLGTATDTQYF.

According to its frequency, this clonotype is medium-sized. The V gene is TRBV7-9, the J gene TRBJ2-3; TCRdb lists TRBD1, though no DNA is available to test this call. The germline CDR1 and CDR2 sequences are SEHNR and FQNEAQ (reference sequence). The CDR3 contains 13 residues. This CDR3 is CASSPEGSDTQYF.

According to its frequency, this clonotype is medium-sized. The chain joins TRBV27 to TRBJ1-6; checking the TCRdb D call of TRBD1 is not possible without DNA. This CDR3 is built from 14 residues. The germline gives CDR1 MNHEY, CDR2 SMNVEV (reference sequence). The chain's CDR3 is CASSRTGGDSPLHF.

This chain links TRBV10-3 with TRBJ1-5. The CDR3 loop spans 13 amino acids. Germline loops: CDR1 ENHRY, CDR2 SYGVKD. The chain's CDR3 is CARREGLDQPQHF.

Frequency places this clonotype as large. V gene TRBV20-1 combines with J gene TRBJ2-4. The germline CDR1 and CDR2 sequences are DFQATT and SNEGSKA (reference sequence). This CDR3 has 13 residues. The chain's CDR3 is CSAEGQPKNIQYF.

Judged by frequency, this clonotype is medium-sized. The V call is TRBV12-3 or TRBV12-4, the J call TRBJ1-5; TCRdb indicates TRBD1, and absent DNA this call remains unverified. The CDR3 length is 15 residues. The CDR3 loop is CASSLTGAVNQPQHF.

The chain carries TRBV6-2 or TRBV6-3 and TRBJ1-5; TCRdb calls TRBD1, which cannot be checked without DNA. Germline assignment: CDR1 MNHEY and CDR2 SVGEGT. The CDR3 contains 14 residues. This CDR3 is CASRPDRDLQPQHF.

This clonotype counts as medium-sized (0.01 to 0.1%) by frequency. The chain uses TRBV5-1 and TRBJ2-1; TCRdb returns TRBD1, unconfirmable since there is no DNA. Germline values: CDR1 SGHRS, CDR2 YFSETQ. The CDR3 loop spans 15 amino acids. CDR3 sequence reads: CASSPGTETYNEQFF.

According to its frequency, this clonotype is medium-sized. The chain joins TRBV24-1 to TRBJ1-2; TCRdb's D call, TRBD1, is unchecked because there is no DNA. The CDR3 loop spans 13 amino acids. In germline, CDR1 is KGHDR, CDR2 SFDVKD. CDR3 residues: CATSERTGYGYTF.

This clonotype is medium-sized by frequency. The chain combines TRBV11-2 with TRBJ1-5. The CDR3 loop spans 15 amino acids. Germline V CDR1 and CDR2: SGHAT, FQNNGV. The CDR3 loop reads CASSSSPGRDQPQHF.

This clonotype is called medium-sized (0.01 to 0.1%) based on its frequency. V gene TRBV20-1 combines with J gene TRBJ2-5. Germline V gene lookup returns CDR1 DFQATT and CDR2 SNEGSKA (reference sequence). The CDR3 is made up of 12 amino acids. The chain's CDR3 is CSARGLQETQYF.

This clonotype ranks as medium-sized in terms of frequency. The chain employs TRBV7-8 and TRBJ2-7; TCRdb names TRBD2, which stays unverified in the absence of DNA. The CDR3 is 14 amino acids. Germline-derived CDR1 and CDR2 are SGHVS and FQNEAQ. The CDR3 region is CASSLRLLGDEQYF.

The J gene is TRBJ2-7, the V gene TRBV19; as DNA is missing, the TRBD2 call by TCRdb cannot be tested. The CDR3 totals 16 residues. Looked up from germline, CDR1 is LNHDA and CDR2 is SQIVND (reference sequence). CDR3 loop: CASSIELAGVGYEQYF.

This clonotype is deemed medium-sized by its frequency. The V call is TRBV6-5, the J call TRBJ1-5. The germline V gene has CDR1 MNHEY and CDR2 SVGAGI. The CDR3 runs 16 residues. The chain's CDR3 is CASSYTPPQGNQPQHF.

This clonotype is labeled large based on frequency. The chain combines TRBV6-6 with TRBJ2-7. CDR3 length: 13 residues. The germline V gene encodes CDR1 MNHNY and CDR2 SVGAGI (reference sequence). The CDR3 sequence is CASSYSTGYEQYF.

This clonotype is deemed medium-sized by its frequency. J is TRBJ1-5 and V is TRBV6-5. CDR1 and CDR2 from the germline V gene are MNHEY and SVGAGI. CDR3 size: 12 residues. This CDR3 is CASRRGNQPQHF.

This clonotype is called medium-sized based on its frequency. The chain's CDR3 is CSANSGGNTGELFF. The chain combines TRBV20-1 with TRBJ2-2; TCRdb's D call of TRBD2 is untestable without DNA. The CDR3 has 14 amino acids. Germline V CDR1 and CDR2: DFQATT, SNEGSKA (reference sequence).

This clonotype shows up as medium-sized (0.01 to 0.1%) by frequency. This rearrangement joins TRBV2 to TRBJ2-7. Germline lookup yields CDR1 SNHLY and CDR2 FYNNEI. This CDR3 comprises 13 residues. The CDR3: CASSEGALNEQYF.

This clonotype is identified as medium-sized from frequency. The rearrangement uses TRBV28 and TRBJ2-7; TCRdb lists TRBD2, though no DNA is available to test this call. The CDR3 contains 14 residues. In germline, CDR1 is MDHEN, CDR2 SYDVKM. The CDR3 reads CASRKSSGRAEQYF. The whole variable domain, filled in from reference TRBV28 and TRBJ2-7, reads DVKVTQSSRYLVKRTGEKVFLECVQDMDHENMFWYRQDPGLGLRLIYFSYDVKMKEKGDIPEGYSVSREKKERFSLILESASTNQTSMYLCASRKSSGRAEQYFGPGTRLTVT.

The chain couples TRBV5-4 to TRBJ1-2; with no DNA, the TCRdb D assignment of TRBD1 cannot be verified. The CDR3 contains 13 residues. The V gene's germline CDR1 is SGHNT and CDR2 YYREEE (reference sequence). Here the CDR3 reads CASSSSGQYGYTF.

This clonotype is called medium-sized based on its frequency. The CDR3 protein is CASSGSFETSAFF. V and J are TRBV5-4 and TRBJ1-1. Germline CDR1 is SGHNT and CDR2 is YYREEE (reference sequence). CDR3 length equals 13 residues.

This clonotype is deemed large (0.1 to 1%) by its frequency. The chain has TRBV7-3 and TRBJ2-3; TCRdb's D gene call, TRBD1, goes unchecked for lack of DNA. The V gene's germline CDR1 is SGHTA and CDR2 FQGTGA. This CDR3 region has 16 residues. CDR3 residues: CASSPPGQGSTDTQYF.

This clonotype ranks as medium-sized in terms of frequency. This chain links TRBV7-2 with TRBJ1-5. Germline V gene lookup returns CDR1 SGHTA and CDR2 FQGNSA. The CDR3 runs 14 residues. CDR3 loop: CASSLERGNQPQHF.

By frequency, this clonotype registers large (0.1 to 1%). The chain is built from TRBV7-2 and TRBJ1-5; TCRdb's assignment of TRBD1 cannot be checked, as there is no DNA. There are 17 residues in the CDR3. Germline lookup yields CDR1 SGHTA and CDR2 FQGNSA. The CDR3 reads CASSLEQGGGSNQPQHF.

According to its frequency, this clonotype is large (0.1 to 1%). The chain joins TRBV5-1 to TRBJ2-2; TCRdb reports TRBD1, a call that lacks DNA to check it against. The CDR3 consists of 15 residues. Germline V gene sequence: CDR1 SGHRS, CDR2 YFSETQ. CDR3: CASSLLSAGTGELFF.

This clonotype is identified as medium-sized (0.01 to 0.1%) from frequency. This chain uses TRBV27 with TRBJ2-1; TCRdb's D call, TRBD1, is unchecked because there is no DNA. The V gene's germline CDR1 is MNHEY and CDR2 SMNVEV (reference sequence). CDR3 length equals 13 residues. CDR3: CASSLRGRNEQFF.

By frequency, this clonotype registers medium-sized (0.01 to 0.1%). The chain combines TRBV3-1 with TRBJ2-7; TCRdb returns TRBD1, unconfirmable since there is no DNA. Germline V gene data show CDR1 as LGHDT and CDR2 as YNNKEL (reference sequence). This CDR3 spans 13 amino acids. The CDR3 spells CASSSPGDYEQYF.

This clonotype is deemed medium-sized (0.01 to 0.1%) by its frequency. The chain combines TRBV7-2 with TRBJ1-2. Looked up from germline, CDR1 is SGHTA and CDR2 is FQGNSA. CDR3 length: 14 residues. CDR3 region: CASSLSSREDGYTF.

This clonotype counts as medium-sized by frequency. This rearrangement joins TRBV5-1 to TRBJ1-4. This CDR3 has 15 residues. Germline V gene sequence: CDR1 SGHRS, CDR2 YFSETQ. CDR3 sequence reads: CAIVLDPTFNEKLFF.